There are a few counts of the clone carrying this TCR beta chain. The V end lost 5 bases, the J end lost 2 bases, and 13 bases lay between the germline ends. In germline, CDR1 is SGHTA, CDR2 FQGNSA. The CDR3 loop spans 15 amino acids. The data were taken from a study of beta chain features in type 1 diabetes. Sequenced material consisted of expressed TCRB transcripts (all of the isolated RNA was reverse transcribed). Data came from immunoSEQ multiplex PCR; TCRdb stores just in-frame clones and leaves some out. The sample carries 350,000 to 450,000 clones, around 13% recorded once. Material: naive CD4+ T cells from blood. The rearrangement uses TRBV7-2 and TRBJ1-5; the D gene is possibly TRBD1 (5 bases). The receptor was derived from a man aged 25-45 years in good health. CDR3 coding DNA: TGTGCCAGCAGCGCGTATTCGGGGGGCAATCAGCCCCAGCATTTT. It encodes CASSAYSGGNQPQHF.